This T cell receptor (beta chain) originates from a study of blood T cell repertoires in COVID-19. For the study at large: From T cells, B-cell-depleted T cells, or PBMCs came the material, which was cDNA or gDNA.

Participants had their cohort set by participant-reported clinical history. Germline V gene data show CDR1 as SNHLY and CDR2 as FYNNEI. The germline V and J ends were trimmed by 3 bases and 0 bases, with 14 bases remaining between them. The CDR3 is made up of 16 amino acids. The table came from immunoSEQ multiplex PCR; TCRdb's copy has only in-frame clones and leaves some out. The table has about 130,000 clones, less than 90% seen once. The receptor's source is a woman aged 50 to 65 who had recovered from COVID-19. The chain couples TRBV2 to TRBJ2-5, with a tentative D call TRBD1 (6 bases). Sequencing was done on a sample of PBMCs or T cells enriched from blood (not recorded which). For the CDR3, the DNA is TGTGCCAGCAGTGACTCCAGGACAGAGTACCAAGAGACCCAGTACTTC. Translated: CASSDSRTEYQETQYF.